The sample holds a few counts of the clone carrying this T cell receptor beta chain. V gave up 7 bases and J gave up 0 bases; unmatched junction bases: 0. CDR1 and CDR2 (germline): SGHRS, YFSETQ. The CDR3 runs 14 residues. This sample stems from a study of blood T cell repertoires in COVID-19. Study details: PBMCs, B-cell-depleted T cells, or T cells provided the cDNA or gDNA that made up the material.

Authors' data handling: Amplified reference gene primers provided the basis for estimating nucleated cell counts. Here immunoSEQ multiplex PCR was the method, and the copy in TCRdb shows in-frame clones only, minus some. V and J calls and clone size are copied from that table; D and trimming were computed from the DNA. This table holds some 110,000 clones, around 84% found once. V is TRBV5-1 and J is TRBJ2-6; 8 bases fit TRBD1. Sequencing was done on a sample of peripheral blood. The receptor was isolated from a man aged 55 to 70 with acute or convalescent COVID-19. Here the CDR3 DNA reads TGCGCCAGCGGACAGGGCTCTGGGGCCAACGTCCTGACTTTC. Translation gives CASGQGSGANVLTF.